These 26 T cell receptor beta chains share one sample of origin, sequenced in a study of metastatic and nonmetastatic thyroid tumors (dated by TCRdb to 2018 to 2020). Library generation was performed with PCR. The run used an Illumina HiSeq 4000. Starting from the raw public reads, TCRdb applied fastp trimming at Q25, assembled clones with MiXCR and retained in-frame beta chains. The sample records 53,000 or so clones, approximately 22% of which are singletons. Approximately 4% of the sample is taken by the ten largest. No treatment had been received by any patient before thyroid surgery. Source material: blood. Source of these receptors: a female donor with papillary thyroid cancer or a benign thyroid nodule (not recorded which). Some clones in this sample may be carry-over from other donors' samples.

This clone showed up many times. The chain recombines TRBV5-1 with TRBJ1-1, with D tentatively TRBD1 (6 bases). CDR1 is SGHRS, CDR2 YFSETQ, per germline. This CDR3 is built from 13 residues. V lost 3 bases, J lost 1 base, and 7 bases lay in between. The CDR3 region has the DNA TGCGCCAGCAGCTCGACAGGGAACACTGAAGCTTTCTTT. It encodes CASSSTGNTEAFF.

Many counts were recorded for this clone. One end of the junction is discordant with germline, which a read error may explain. V usage is TRBV6-2 or TRBV6-3 and J usage is TRBJ1-1; D is unclear. CDR1 and CDR2 from the germline V gene are MNHEY and SVGEGT. This CDR3 region has 15 residues. The CDR3 nucleotides are TGTGCCAGCAGCTACTTATACGGCATGAACACTGAAGCTTTCTTT. Encoded protein: CASSYLYGMNTEAFF.

In its sample, this clone was seen many times. The J gene is TRBJ1-6, the V gene TRBV6-4; D gene uncertain. V was pared by 6 bases and J by 10 bases, with 13 bases between. Germline V gene sequence: CDR1 MRHNA, CDR2 SNTAGT. The CDR3 runs 13 residues. This chain's CDR3 is CASRANRGSPLHF. The CDR3 DNA is TGTGCCAGCAGGGCTAACAGAGGATCACCCCTCCACTTT.

A note on this clone: Without the conserved terminal phenylalanine or tryptophan, this CDR3 likely stems from a read error. The chain has TRBV2 and TRBJ2-7; D is undetermined. The CDR3 has 12 amino acids. Germline assignment: CDR1 SNHLY and CDR2 FYNNEI. The CDR3 spells CATGWDSYDQYL. CDR3 coding DNA: TGTGCCACCGGGTGGGATTCCTACGACCAGTACTTA.

There are many counts of this clone. This chain uses TRBV11-2 with TRBJ2-5; D is undetermined. Per germline, CDR1 SGHAT and CDR2 FQNNGV. V was pared by 2 bases and J by 5 bases, with 12 bases between. CDR3 length: 14 residues. The CDR3 bases are TGTGCCAGCAGCTTACTACGGAGTCGGGAGACCCAGTACTTC. It codes for CASSLLRSRETQYF.

This chain joins TRBV20-1 and TRBJ2-7; 15 bases are shared with TRBD2. J was trimmed by 6 bases and V by 1 base; bases with no gene match: 16. Germline-derived CDR1 and CDR2 are DFQATT and SNEGSKA (reference sequence). The CDR3 contains 19 residues. The CDR3 region has the DNA TGCAGTGCTAGAGTACCTTACGGGACTAGCGGGAGGACCCCTTGCGAGCAGTACTTC. Its translation: CSARVPYGTSGRTPCEQYF.

The chain joins TRBV11-2 to TRBJ2-2, with 7 bases aligning to TRBD1. The germline V gene has CDR1 SGHAT and CDR2 FQNNGV. The CDR3 has 13 amino acids. V shed 4 bases and J 6 bases; nucleotides not matched to a gene: 2. CDR3 residues: CASSSTGPGELFF. CDR3 sequence (DNA): TGTGCCAGCAGCTCGACAGGGCCCGGGGAGCTGTTTTTT.

About this clone itself: A junction end diverges from the germline sequence, so it may reflect a read error. The rearrangement joins TRBV7-3 to TRBJ2-5; weak D call: TRBD2 (5 bases). This CDR3 has 13 amino acids. Germline lookup yields CDR1 SGHTA and CDR2 FQGTGA. CDR3 sequence: CASSLISWESQYF. Written as DNA, the CDR3 is TGTGCCAGCAGCTTAATTAGCTGGGAGAGCCAGTACTTC.

This clone was seen at least ten times. This sequence joins TRBV27 and TRBJ2-7; tentative D call: TRBD2 (7 bases). CDR1 is MNHEY, CDR2 SMNVEV, per germline (reference sequence). The length of the CDR3 is 15 residues. V was shortened by 1 base and J by 2 bases, with 12 bases between the two germline ends. The CDR3 loop reads CASSLYTGRAYEQYF. The CDR3 DNA sequence: TGTGCCAGCAGTTTATATACAGGGAGGGCCTACGAGCAGTACTTC.

This clone occurred many times. The rearrangement joins TRBV12-3 or TRBV12-4 to TRBJ2-4, with D possibly matching TRBD2 (5 bases). With 5 bases removed from V and 10 bases from J, the gap between germline ends came to 15 bases. The CDR3 consists of 13 residues. The CDR3 loop is CASSPIGLTIQYF. DNA of the CDR3: TGTGCCAGCAGTCCGATAGGACTGACGATTCAGTACTTC.

This clone came up many times. The chain is built from TRBV10-3 and TRBJ2-7, with 7 bases lining up with TRBD1. Germline V gives CDR1 ENHRY, CDR2 SYGVKD. V lost 11 bases, J lost 4 bases, and 14 bases stayed unmatched. The length of the CDR3 is 14 residues. The CDR3 DNA reads TGTGCCGTTAACAGGGGAGAGGCGGCTTACGAGCAGTACTTC. Residues: CAVNRGEAAYEQYF.

This clone has ten or more counts. The chain recombines TRBV5-1 with TRBJ2-7; perhaps TRBD2 as D (6 bases). CDR3 size: 15 residues. Per germline, CDR1 SGHRS and CDR2 YFSETQ. V dropped 1 base and J dropped 3 bases, with 14 bases sitting between them. The CDR3 protein is CASSLWLAKDYEQYF. CDR3 sequence (DNA): TGCGCCAGCAGCTTGTGGCTAGCGAAAGACTACGAGCAGTACTTC.

The table lists this clone with a few counts. Mismatch with germline at one junction end may stem from a read error. The chain combines TRBV28 with TRBJ2-7; 7 bases map to TRBD2. In germline, CDR1 is MDHEN, CDR2 SYDVKM. The CDR3 is 13 amino acids. The CDR3 is CDSRGRGPYEQYF. CDR3 DNA: TGTGACAGCAGAGGGAGGGGACCCTACGAGCAGTACTTC.

The chain joins TRBV11-2 to TRBJ2-1; 8 bases match TRBD2. The CDR3 loop spans 12 amino acids. V was pared by 3 bases and J by 12 bases, with 4 bases of the junction left unmatched. The V gene's germline CDR1 is SGHAT and CDR2 FQNNGV. CDR3 DNA: TGTGCCAGCAGCTTTTTAGCGGGGCTGCAGTTCTTC. Amino acids: CASSFLAGLQFF.

This clone was counted at least ten times. This chain uses TRBV20-1 with TRBJ2-7, with 7 positions matching TRBD1. This CDR3 is built from 13 residues. Germline-derived CDR1 and CDR2 are DFQATT and SNEGSKA (reference sequence). Trimming removed 3 bases from V and 5 bases from J; junction bases left unmatched: 7. The CDR3 DNA follows: TGCAGTGCTAGTGACAGGGTATCCAACGAGCAGTACTTC. It encodes CSASDRVSNEQYF.

This clone was counted ten times or more. CDR3 loop: CAWSAPGLTGELFF. The CDR3 nucleotides read TGTGCCTGGAGTGCCCCGGGACTCACCGGGGAGCTGTTTTTT. The chain couples TRBV30 to TRBJ2-2; D may be TRBD2 (6 bases). From germline, CDR1 is GTSNPN and CDR2 SVGIG (reference sequence). V was trimmed by 1 base and J by 4 bases, leaving 10 bases between them. The CDR3 spans 14 residues.

This clone was counted at least ten times. The chain employs TRBV19 and TRBJ2-7, with 9 bases matching TRBD2. The CDR3 is 16 residues long. Trimming at V came to 7 bases and at J to 6 bases, leaving 16 bases not matched to a gene. Germline V lookup: CDR1 LNHDA, CDR2 SQIVND (reference sequence). The CDR3 coding sequence is TGTGCCAGTAAGGGCGGGAGGGCATTGTCCGTCTGCGAGCAGTACTTC. It codes for CASKGGRALSVCEQYF.

Regarding this clone: This may be a read error, as it is one base from a much larger clone. The V call is TRBV28, the J call TRBJ2-1, with D possibly TRBD2 on 6 matching bases. The length of the CDR3 is 16 residues. The germline gives CDR1 MDHEN, CDR2 SYDVKM. Trimming took off 7 bases at V and 6 bases at J, with 22 bases between the two ends. This CDR3 reads CASIARDSHSRNEQFF. In DNA form, the CDR3 reads TGTGCCAGCATAGCCCGGGACTCACATTCGCGCAATGAGCAGTTCTTC.

This clone was counted at least ten times. The chain combines TRBV28 with TRBJ2-1; D gene unclear. V was shortened by 6 bases and J by 10 bases, with 13 bases between the two germline ends. Germline CDR1 is MDHEN and CDR2 is SYDVKM. The CDR3 spans 12 residues. In DNA form, the CDR3 reads TGTGCCAGCAGCTTACAGAGTGGGGAGCAGTTCTTC. It specifies CASSLQSGEQFF.

This sequence joins TRBV28 and TRBJ2-1; D is unresolved. The germline V gene encodes CDR1 MDHEN and CDR2 SYDVKM. This CDR3 is built from 15 residues. Trimming stripped 1 base from V and 8 bases from J, with 15 bases between. The CDR3 region has the DNA TGTGCCAGCAGTTTATCCCCCCCAGGATCCCATGAGCAGTTCTTC. Its translation: CASSLSPPGSHEQFF.

A few counts support this clone. Just one base apart from a much larger clone, this may be a read error. The V gene is TRBV30, the J gene TRBJ2-1, with D perhaps TRBD1 (5 bases). Germline values: CDR1 GTSNPN, CDR2 SVGIG (reference sequence). The CDR3 consists of 11 residues. V gave up 7 bases and J gave up 10 bases, with 14 bases separating them. In DNA, the CDR3 is TGTGCCTTGGGCAGGGCTAACGAGCAGTTCTTC. This codes for CALGRANEQFF. Based on the CDR3 plus reference TRBV30 and TRBJ2-1, the full variable domain is SQTIHQWPATLVQPVGSPLSLECTVEGTSNPNLYWYRQAAGRGLQLLFYSVGIGQISSEVPQNLSASRPQDRQFILSSKKLLLSDSGFYLCALGRANEQFFGPGTRLTVL.

This clone was counted ten times or more. The chain joins TRBV12-3 or TRBV12-4 to TRBJ2-6; TRBD1 matches 7 bases. CDR3 length: 15 amino acids. J lost 3 bases, V lost 4 bases, and 3 bases had no gene match. The CDR3, as DNA: TGTGCCAGCAGTTGGACAGGAGGTGGGGCCAACGTCCTGACTTTC. This gives the protein CASSWTGGGANVLTF.

Note on this clone: A clone one base away is much larger, so this may be a read error. This chain joins TRBV15 and TRBJ2-5; perhaps TRBD2 as D (5 bases). V was pared by 4 bases and J by 8 bases, with 11 bases between. The CDR3 has 12 residues. Germline loops: CDR1 LNHNV, CDR2 YYDKDF (reference sequence). The CDR3, as DNA: TGTGCCACCAGCAACTTACGGGATACCCAGTACTTC. Protein product: CATSNLRDTQYF.

This clone was detected many times. This chain connects TRBV6-6 to TRBJ1-5, with D possibly being TRBD1 (6 bases). There are 14 residues in the CDR3. V lost 2 bases and J lost 3, with 8 bases in between. Germline CDR1 MNHNY, CDR2 SVGAGI (reference sequence). The CDR3 nucleotides read TGTGCCAGCAGTTACGGGGGCACCAATCAGCCCCAGCATTTT. It translates to CASSYGGTNQPQHF.

There are a few counts of this clone. A much larger clonotype is one base distant, so this may be a read error. The chain links TRBV28 to TRBJ1-5; D gene uncertain. Germline CDR1 is MDHEN and CDR2 is SYDVKM. The CDR3 contains 16 residues. V was trimmed by 5 bases and J by 5 bases, leaving 19 bases between them. In DNA form, the CDR3 reads TGTGCCAGCAGTCCGATCGACGGTCTGATTCATCAGCCCCAGCATTTT. Its translation is CASSPIDGLIHQPQHF.

This clone was picked up many times. A single base separates this from a much larger clone, so it may be a read error. The same CDR3 arises from other DNA sequences in this sample as well. V is TRBV19 and J is TRBJ2-7; 13 nucleotides align to TRBD2. CDR1 and CDR2 (germline): LNHDA, SQIVND (reference sequence). The CDR3 has 13 residues. The V and J ends lost 11 bases and 4 bases, in that order; junction bases with no gene match: 5. The DNA for the CDR3 is TGTGCCGGGGGGACTAGCGGGAATTACGAGCAGTACTTC. The encoded protein is CAGGTSGNYEQYF.